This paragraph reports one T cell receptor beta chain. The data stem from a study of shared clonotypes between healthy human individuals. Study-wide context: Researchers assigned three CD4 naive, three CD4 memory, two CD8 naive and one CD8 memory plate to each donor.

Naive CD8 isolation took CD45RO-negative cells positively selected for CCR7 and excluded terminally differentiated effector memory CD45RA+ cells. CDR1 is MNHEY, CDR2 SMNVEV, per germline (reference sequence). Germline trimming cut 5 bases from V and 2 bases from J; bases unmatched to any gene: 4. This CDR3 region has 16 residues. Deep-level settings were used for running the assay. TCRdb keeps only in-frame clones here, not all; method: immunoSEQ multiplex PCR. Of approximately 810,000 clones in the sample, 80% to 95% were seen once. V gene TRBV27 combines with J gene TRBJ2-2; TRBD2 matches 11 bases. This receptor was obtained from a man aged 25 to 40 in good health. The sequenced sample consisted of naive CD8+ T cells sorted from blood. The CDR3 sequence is CASSPGTSGNTGELFF. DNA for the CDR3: TGTGCCAGCAGTCCTGGGACTAGCGGTAACACCGGGGAGCTGTTTTTT.